This T cell receptor (beta chain) was identified in a study of cytomegalovirus exposure and HLA in healthy donors. At the level of the study: In an earlier analysis, 90 million to 130 million unique TCR beta sequences were found from 150 million to 200 million T cells. Study observations and caveats: According to a later analysis, most TCR beta chains associated with CMV appeared HLA-restricted. Previous analysis showed most TCR beta V segments were productive about 87% or about 30% of the time.

PCR amplification relied on 60 Vbeta primers (plus 13 Jbeta primers). Measured with immunoSEQ multiplex PCR; TCRdb has only the in-frame clones, and not every one. The sample gives around 270,000 clones, 80% of which show up once; about 0.3% is in the top ten. On this clone itself: The antigen is unknown. Other DNA sequences within the sample encode an identical CDR3.

After removal of 6 bases from V and 2 bases from J, the junction contained 8 bases not matched to a gene. The CDR3 contains 15 residues. Germline-derived CDR1 and CDR2 are LGHNA and YNFKEQ. The origin of this receptor is a girl aged 2 to 10 in good health and CMV-seronegative. Sequenced sample: PBMCs. The chain carries TRBV4-2 and TRBJ2-3; the match to TRBD2 covers 7 bases. CDR3 sequence: CASSPEREHTDTQYF. The CDR3, as DNA: TGTGCCAGCAGTCCCGAGCGGGAACACACAGATACGCAGTATTTT.